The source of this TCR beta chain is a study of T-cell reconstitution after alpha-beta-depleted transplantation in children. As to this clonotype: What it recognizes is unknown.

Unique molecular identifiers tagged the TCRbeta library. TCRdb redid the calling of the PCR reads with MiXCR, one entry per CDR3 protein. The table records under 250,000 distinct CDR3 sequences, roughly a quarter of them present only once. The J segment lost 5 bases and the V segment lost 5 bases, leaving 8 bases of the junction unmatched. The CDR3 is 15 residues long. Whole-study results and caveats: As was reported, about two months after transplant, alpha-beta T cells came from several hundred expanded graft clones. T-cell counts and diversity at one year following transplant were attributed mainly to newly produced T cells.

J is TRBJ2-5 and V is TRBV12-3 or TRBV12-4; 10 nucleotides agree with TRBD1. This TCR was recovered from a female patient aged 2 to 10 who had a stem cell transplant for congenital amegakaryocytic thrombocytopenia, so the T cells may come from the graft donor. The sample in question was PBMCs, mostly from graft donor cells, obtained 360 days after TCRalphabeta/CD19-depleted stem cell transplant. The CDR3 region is CASSTHRTGGETQYF. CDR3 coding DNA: TGTGCCAGCAGTACACACCGGACAGGGGGGGAGACCCAGTACTTC.